Listed below are T cell receptor beta chains from one sample, sequenced in a study of T-cell reconstitution after alpha-beta-depleted transplantation in children. From the PCR reads, TCRdb called clonotypes with MiXCR, one entry per CDR3 protein. The sample yields some 95,000 distinct CDR3 sequences, 20% to 30% seen once. This sample comprised PBMCs, obtained before TCRalphabeta/CD19-depleted stem cell transplant. Receptors were obtained from a boy younger than 10 with acute lymphoblastic leukemia, due to receive a stem cell transplant. CDR3s include the opening cysteine and the closing phenylalanine or tryptophan. Each record gives: V gene, J gene, CDR3 protein.

>TRBV7-9|TRBJ2-7
CASEQGDEQYF
>TRBV20-1|TRBJ2-3
CSASGTSGVSVADTQYF
>TRBV3-1|TRBJ1-1
CASRYLNTEAFF
>TRBV24-1|TRBJ1-1
CATSDRVGAEAFF
>TRBV20-1|TRBJ2-7
CSASPSGGSPYEQYF
>TRBV21-1|TRBJ2-7
CASSKKGGGGLAEEAYEQYF
>TRBV20-1|TRBJ2-1
CSAQPGLAVYNEQFF
>TRBV10-3|TRBJ2-3
CAISESYGQGTGTDTQYF
>TRBV5-1|TRBJ2-1
CASSGTSGGSYNEQFF
>TRBV29-1|TRBJ1-1
CSGNAGTGHEAFF
>TRBV18|TRBJ2-5
CASSQERTSGQETQYF
>TRBV7-9|TRBJ1-5
CASSPGGRDNQPQHF
>TRBV7-2|TRBJ2-3
CASSLLEANTQYF
>TRBV5-1|TRBJ1-5
CASSFGQGSQPQHF
>TRBV20-1|TRBJ2-5
CSASVGWTRYF
>TRBV10-3|TRBJ2-7
CAISDDPSGDYEQYF
>TRBV7-9|TRBJ2-7
CASSLEPSSYEQYF
>TRBV5-1|TRBJ1-1
CASSLGGQMNTEAFF
>TRBV9|TRBJ1-4
CASSPRTGYEKLFF
>TRBV3-1|TRBJ2-7
CASSPGAGEQYF
>TRBV20-1|TRBJ2-7
CSARDHPGTGEYEQYF
>TRBV27|TRBJ2-7
CASSPVGGDTYEQYF
>TRBV7-9|TRBJ2-7
CASGPTQGDLFLYEQYF
>TRBV20-1|TRBJ2-4
CSAEKRSASLRIQYF
>TRBV5-6|TRBJ2-1
CASSFLFGGDSYNEQFF
>TRBV5-1|TRBJ2-7
CASSQSDRRGYEQYF
>TRBV7-9|TRBJ1-5
CASSPGQGDQPQHF
>TRBV4-3|TRBJ2-2
CASSLRTGTGELFF
>TRBV9|TRBJ2-3
CASSVENTDTQYF
>TRBV7-2|TRBJ1-2
CASSPRTGGYTF
>TRBV5-1|TRBJ2-3
CASSLGGRTDTQYF
>TRBV12-3/TRBV12-4|TRBJ2-4
CASSSPIGAKNIQYF
>TRBV10-3|TRBJ2-1
CAISGGQGGGEQFF
>TRBV4-1|TRBJ2-7
CASSPAHLSNSYEQYF
>TRBV12-3/TRBV12-4|TRBJ2-7
CASSRAGRNPEQYF
>TRBV18|TRBJ2-7
CASSPNSGQAYEQYF
>TRBV5-6|TRBJ2-7
CASSGGTSGKYVQYF
>TRBV7-9|TRBJ2-1
CASSLGGGGPVRNEQFF
>TRBV20-1|TRBJ2-5
CSAFAADPETQYF
>TRBV5-1|TRBJ1-2
CASRDANYGYTF
>TRBV29-1|TRBJ2-3
CSVARVGGTQYF